A single sample gave rise to the 21 T cell receptor beta chains below, sequenced in a study of blood T cell repertoires in COVID-19. Assay used: immunoSEQ multiplex PCR; TCRdb lists only in-frame clones, some missing. This table has roughly 250,000 clones, approximately 79% appearing once. Sequencing was carried out using peripheral blood. These receptor sequences come from an elderly woman with active or convalescent COVID-19.

The chain recombines TRBV5-6 with TRBJ2-1; TRBD2 is a possible D gene (6 bases). V was trimmed by 1 base and J by 8 bases, leaving 19 bases between them. The CDR3 runs to 16 residues. CDR1 SGHDT and CDR2 YYEEEE come from the germline V gene. The CDR3 protein is CASSLSVPRGVDEQFF. DNA of the CDR3: TGTGCCAGCAGCTTGTCTGTACCTCGCGGGGTTGATGAGCAGTTCTTC.

The table lists this clone with a few counts. The chain employs TRBV15 and TRBJ2-7; TRBD2 agrees at 12 bases. J was trimmed by 3 bases and V by 5 bases; bases with no gene match: 5. There are 15 residues in the CDR3. Germline V gene data show CDR1 as LNHNV and CDR2 as YYDKDF (reference sequence). This CDR3 is CATSPLTSGSYEQYF. The DNA for the CDR3 is TGTGCCACCAGCCCATTGACTAGCGGGAGCTACGAGCAGTACTTC. Full variable domain (missing parts from reference TRBV15 and TRBJ2-7): DAMVIQNPRYQVTQFGKPVTLSCSQTLNHNVMYWYQQKSSQAPKLLFHYYDKDFNNEADTPDNFQSRRPNTSFCFLDIRSPGLGDTAMYLCATSPLTSGSYEQYFGPGTRLTVT.

The chain employs TRBV5-1 and TRBJ2-4, with D unresolved. The V end was cut by 7 bases, the J end by 0 bases, with 11 bases between. The CDR3 length is 14 residues. The germline V gene has CDR1 SGHRS and CDR2 YFSETQ. Here the CDR3 reads CASAQDLAKNIQYF. The DNA for the CDR3 is TGCGCCAGCGCCCAGGATCTAGCCAAAAACATTCAGTACTTC.

The chain is built from TRBV28 and TRBJ2-7, with 10 bases fitting TRBD2. Germline CDR1 reads MDHEN; CDR2 reads SYDVKM. The CDR3 covers 13 residues. The V segment lost 7 bases and the J segment 2 bases; nucleotides outside the gene matches: 2. The CDR3 nucleotides read TGTGCCAGCATCCTAGCGGGAGCCTACGAGCAGTACTTC. It is translated as CASILAGAYEQYF.

This clone was found once. The rearrangement joins TRBV2 to TRBJ2-7, with TRBD2 matching 12 bases. Germline-derived CDR1 and CDR2 are SNHLY and FYNNEI. V trimming: 6 bases; J trimming: 0 bases; junction bases outside the gene matches: 6. The CDR3 totals 16 residues. The chain's CDR3 is CASSGLAGIHSYEQYF. CDR3 coding DNA: TGTGCCAGCAGCGGACTAGCGGGAATACACTCCTACGAGCAGTACTTC.

The V and J genes are TRBV19 and TRBJ2-3; TRBD1 matches at 9 bases. With V trimmed by 10 bases and J by 1 base, 6 bases remained unmatched. The CDR3 length is 14 residues. Germline V gene data show CDR1 as LNHDA and CDR2 as SQIVND (reference sequence). The chain's CDR3 is CATAGTGRTDTQYF. CDR3 bases: TGTGCCACCGCCGGGACAGGGCGCACAGATACGCAGTATTTT.

This clone was picked up one time. The rearrangement links TRBV27 to TRBJ2-1; 10 bases agree with TRBD2. The length of the CDR3 is 12 residues. CDR1 and CDR2 (germline): MNHEY, SMNVEV (reference sequence). The V and J ends lost 6 bases and 12 bases, in that order; junction bases with no gene match: 5. This CDR3 reads CASRLSGGGQFF. CDR3 DNA: TGTGCCAGCAGATTAAGCGGGGGGGGGCAGTTCTTC.

The chain is built from TRBV5-1 and TRBJ2-5, with 9 bases identical to TRBD2. After removal of 0 bases from V and 0 bases from J, the junction contained 3 bases not matched to a gene. The CDR3 loop spans 16 amino acids. The germline V gene encodes CDR1 SGHRS and CDR2 YFSETQ. CDR3 in amino acids: CASSLALAGDQETQYF. In DNA form, the CDR3 reads TGCGCCAGCAGCTTGGCTTTAGCGGGGGACCAAGAGACCCAGTACTTC.

The chain employs TRBV5-4 and TRBJ2-2; 14 bases are shared with TRBD2. In germline, CDR1 is SGHNT, CDR2 YYREEE (reference sequence). The CDR3 length is 18 residues. Losses at the gene ends were 0 bases for V and 0 bases for J; bases not matched to a gene: 1. This chain's CDR3 is CASSLGLAGGANTGELFF. The CDR3 DNA is TGTGCCAGCAGCTTGGGACTAGCGGGAGGGGCGAACACCGGGGAGCTGTTTTTT.

The chain is built from TRBV15 and TRBJ1-5; a possible D gene is TRBD1 (6 bases). There are 13 residues in the CDR3. Germline CDR1 is LNHNV and CDR2 is YYDKDF (reference sequence). V was shortened by 4 bases and J by 3 bases, with 7 bases between the two germline ends. CDR3 in amino acids: CATSMGANQPQHF. CDR3 bases: TGTGCCACCAGCATGGGGGCCAATCAGCCCCAGCATTTT.

This clone appeared once. This sequence joins TRBV19 and TRBJ1-1, with 9 bases that match TRBD1. Germline V lookup: CDR1 LNHDA, CDR2 SQIVND (reference sequence). This CDR3 spans 14 amino acids. After removal of 9 bases from V and 3 bases from J, the junction contained 8 bases not matched to a gene. The CDR3 bases are TGTGCCAGCCAGGAGACAGGGGGTTACACTGAAGCTTTCTTT. The encoded protein is CASQETGGYTEAFF.

V is TRBV19 and J is TRBJ2-1; 8 nucleotides line up with TRBD2. V was pared by 5 bases and J by 9 bases, with 9 bases of the junction left unmatched. In germline, CDR1 is LNHDA, CDR2 SQIVND (reference sequence). This CDR3 spans 14 amino acids. DNA of the CDR3: TGTGCCAGTAGTGTGGGACTAGTCACCGGTGAGCAGTTCTTC. It codes for CASSVGLVTGEQFF.

The gene calls are TRBV5-1 and TRBJ1-3, with 9 bases fitting TRBD1. Germline V CDR1 and CDR2: SGHRS, YFSETQ. V was pared by 4 bases and J by 9 bases, with 11 bases of the junction left unmatched. There are 15 residues in the CDR3. The CDR3 here is CASSTGQGTFGTIYF. The CDR3 DNA is TGCGCCAGCAGCACGGGACAGGGTACCTTCGGCACCATATATTTT.

The chain has TRBV10-3 and TRBJ1-5; the D gene is possibly TRBD1 (5 bases). The CDR3 runs 13 residues. V was trimmed by 3 bases and J by 3 bases, leaving 6 bases between them. Germline values: CDR1 ENHRY, CDR2 SYGVKD. CDR3 DNA: TGTGCCATCAGTGACAGGGACAATCAGCCCCAGCATTTT. This sequence encodes CAISDRDNQPQHF.

CDR3 DNA sequence: TGTGCCAGCTCCCGTACTAGCGGCCAGGGCAATGAGCAGTTCTTC. Its protein is CASSRTSGQGNEQFF. The chain recombines TRBV18 with TRBJ2-1; 8 bases agree with TRBD2. CDR1 and CDR2 from the germline V gene are KGHSH and LQKENI. The ends lost 6 bases at V and 6 bases at J; junction bases unmatched: 10. This CDR3 is 15 amino acids long.

The J gene is TRBJ2-7, the V gene TRBV19, with TRBD1 identical over 8 bases. The CDR3 sequence is 12 residues long. With V trimmed by 10 bases and J by 5 bases, 7 bases remained unmatched. Per the germline V gene, CDR1 is LNHDA and CDR2 is SQIVND (reference sequence). The CDR3 region has the DNA TGTGCCACCGGACAGGGTAGGAACGAGCAGTACTTC. Translating it yields CATGQGRNEQYF.

The chain carries TRBV18 and TRBJ1-2, with 7 bases lining up with TRBD1. V gave up 3 bases and J gave up 2 bases; unmatched junction bases: 9. The CDR3 is 16 amino acids. CDR1 KGHSH and CDR2 LQKENI come from the germline V gene. Here the CDR3 DNA reads TGTGCCAGCTCACCCGGTGACAGGGCTTCCAACTATGGCTACACCTTC. This gives the protein CASSPGDRASNYGYTF.

This clone was detected a few times. V usage is TRBV19 and J usage is TRBJ1-2, with D perhaps matching TRBD1 (5 bases). Trimming pared 3 bases from V and 4 bases from J, leaving 15 bases between. Per the germline V gene, CDR1 is LNHDA and CDR2 is SQIVND (reference sequence). The CDR3 length is 15 residues. CDR3 loop: CASSIPRAPAYGYTF. DNA for the CDR3: TGTGCCAGTAGTATCCCCAGGGCCCCCGCCTATGGCTACACCTTC. The full variable domain, completed using reference TRBV19 and TRBJ1-2, is DGGITQSPKYLFRKEGQNVTLSCEQNLNHDAMYWYRQDPGQGLRLIYYSQIVNDFQKGDIAEGYSVSREKKESFPLTVTSAQKNPTAFYLCASSIPRAPAYGYTFGSGTRLTVV.

The rearrangement uses TRBV5-6 and TRBJ1-1, with 7 bases identical to TRBD1. Germline values: CDR1 SGHDT, CDR2 YYEEEE. The CDR3 has 14 amino acids. V trimming: 3 bases; J trimming: 8 bases; junction bases outside the gene matches: 10. CDR3 protein: CASSWATGFGEAFF. CDR3 coding DNA: TGTGCCAGCAGCTGGGCGACAGGGTTTGGGGAAGCTTTCTTT.

Only one count was recorded for this clone. The chain couples TRBV6-5 to TRBJ2-5, with D perhaps matching TRBD2 (5 bases). Germline-derived CDR1 and CDR2 are MNHEY and SVGAGI. This CDR3 has 12 amino acids. The CDR3 loop reads CRCRSEGETQYF. The DNA of the CDR3 is TGTCGCTGTCGCAGTGAGGGAGAGACCCAGTACTTC.

The gene calls are TRBV5-1 and TRBJ1-2; D is possibly TRBD1 (5 bases). This CDR3 has 15 residues. V gave up 2 bases and J gave up 6 bases, with 17 bases separating them. Germline loops: CDR1 SGHRS, CDR2 YFSETQ. The chain's CDR3 is CASSLDSPLQDGYTF. The CDR3 DNA reads as TGCGCCAGCAGCTTAGACAGCCCCTTACAGGATGGCTACACCTTC. Together with reference TRBV5-1 and TRBJ1-2, the CDR3 gives the full variable domain: KAGVTQTPRYLIKTRGQQVTLSCSPISGHRSVSWYQQTPGQGLQFLFEYFSETQRNKGNFPGRFSGRQFSNSRSEMNVSTLELGDSALYLCASSLDSPLQDGYTFGSGTRLTVV.